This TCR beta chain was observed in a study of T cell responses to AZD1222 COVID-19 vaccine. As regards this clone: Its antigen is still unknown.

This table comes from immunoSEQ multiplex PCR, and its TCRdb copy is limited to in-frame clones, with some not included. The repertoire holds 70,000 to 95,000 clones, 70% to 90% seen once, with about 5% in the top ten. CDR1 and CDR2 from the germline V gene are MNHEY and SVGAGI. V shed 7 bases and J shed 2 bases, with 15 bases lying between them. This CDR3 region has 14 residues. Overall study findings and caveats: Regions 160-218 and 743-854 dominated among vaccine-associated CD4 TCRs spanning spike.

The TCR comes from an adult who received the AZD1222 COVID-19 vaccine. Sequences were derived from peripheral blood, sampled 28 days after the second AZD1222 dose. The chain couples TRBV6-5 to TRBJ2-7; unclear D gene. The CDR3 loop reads CASIPRDGPYEQYF. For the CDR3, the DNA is TGTGCCAGCATTCCCCGTGACGGGCCCTACGAGCAGTACTTC.